This T cell receptor beta chain derives from a study of early T cells in non-severe SARS-CoV-2 infection (dated by TCRdb to the early 2020s). Regarding the complete study: TCR sequencing used bulk RNA from unsorted whole blood, so alpha and beta chains could not be paired.

General study outcomes and caveats: VDJdb matching was skewed toward anti-spike CD8 responses and likely underestimated virus-specific expansions, missing private and CD4 specificities.

Ten or more counts support this clonotype. The specificity of this receptor is unknown. No quality values exist for individual bases; no much larger clone is one base distant. The CDR3 holds 10 amino acids from the cysteine to the phenylalanine. This entry keeps only the CDR3 DNA: 30 bases, framed from base 1. Sequences DFQATT (CDR1) and SNEGSKA (CDR2) are obtained from the germline V gene (reference sequence). The V and J ends are trimmed by 5 bases and 2 bases, leaving 1 base between them. Library prep was done by 5' RACE. Sequencing used a NextSeq 500. In the TCR library protocol, unique molecular identifiers were attached to individual cDNA molecules to correct for PCR bias and sequencing error. Sequencing covered both TCR alpha and beta chains, and within each sample the abundances of alpha and beta sequences were tightly co-correlated. The source study handled its data this way. V gene, J gene and CDR3 annotation of TCR sequences was performed with Decombinator V4. TCRs were defined as expanded if a significant change between any two time points was detected under a Poisson model with p below 0.0001. Abundances of TCRs were expressed as counts per million after normalisation to the total number of TCRs sequenced in each sample. TRAV1-2 paired with TRAJ12, TRAJ20 or TRAJ33 defined MAIT TCRs, while TRAV10 paired with TRAJ18 defined iNKT TCRs. VDJdb, accessed on 1 November 2021, was searched for TCRs annotated for CMV, EBV and SARS-CoV-2, and TCRs annotated for more than one antigen were excluded. Using fastp trimming at Q25 and MiXCR clonotype assembly, TCRdb reanalyzed the public sequencing data and kept in-frame beta chains. One record per CDR3 amino acid sequence lists the most common genes and DNA. These V and J calls are TCRdb output, not the study's own analysis. The sample data list about 52,000 distinct CDR3 sequences, and approximately 8% of these were observed just once. The biggest ten clones account for 9.4% of the sample.

Set within a cohort of healthcare workers in London, UK, this nested case-control study involved weekly PCR testing of nasopharyngeal swabs along with blood sampling. Healthcare workers were enrolled in the week of the UK lockdown, from 23 to 31 March 2020, and were followed every week for up to about 15 weeks. This chain joins TRBV20-1 to TRBJ2-1, with no confidently assigned D gene. Sequencing input: whole blood. The clonotype comes from an adult who was a healthcare worker with PCR-confirmed SARS-CoV-2 infection or an uninfected control (not recorded which). The CDR3 reads CSAPYNEQFF. The nucleotide sequence is TGCAGTGCTCCCTACAATGAGCAGTTCTTC.